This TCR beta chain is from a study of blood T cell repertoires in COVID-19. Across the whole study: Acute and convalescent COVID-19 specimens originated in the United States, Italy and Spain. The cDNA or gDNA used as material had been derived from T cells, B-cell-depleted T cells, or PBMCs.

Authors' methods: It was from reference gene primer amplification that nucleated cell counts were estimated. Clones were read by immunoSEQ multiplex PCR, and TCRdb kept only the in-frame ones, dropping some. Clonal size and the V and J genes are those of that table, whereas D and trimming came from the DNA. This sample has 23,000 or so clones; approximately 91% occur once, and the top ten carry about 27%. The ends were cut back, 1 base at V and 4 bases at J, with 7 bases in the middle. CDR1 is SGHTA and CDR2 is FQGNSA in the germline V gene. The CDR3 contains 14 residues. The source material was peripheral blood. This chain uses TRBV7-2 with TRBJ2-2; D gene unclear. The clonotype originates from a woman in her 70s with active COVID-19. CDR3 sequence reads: CASSLGGFTGELFF. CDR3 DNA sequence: TGTGCCAGCAGCTTAGGCGGCTTCACCGGGGAGCTGTTTTTT. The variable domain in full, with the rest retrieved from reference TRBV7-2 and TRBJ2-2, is GAGVSQSPSNKVTEKGKDVELRCDPISGHTALYWYRQSLGQGLEFLIYFQGNSAPDKSGLPSDRFSAERTGGSVSTLTIQRTQQEDSAVYLCASSLGGFTGELFFGEGSRLTVL.